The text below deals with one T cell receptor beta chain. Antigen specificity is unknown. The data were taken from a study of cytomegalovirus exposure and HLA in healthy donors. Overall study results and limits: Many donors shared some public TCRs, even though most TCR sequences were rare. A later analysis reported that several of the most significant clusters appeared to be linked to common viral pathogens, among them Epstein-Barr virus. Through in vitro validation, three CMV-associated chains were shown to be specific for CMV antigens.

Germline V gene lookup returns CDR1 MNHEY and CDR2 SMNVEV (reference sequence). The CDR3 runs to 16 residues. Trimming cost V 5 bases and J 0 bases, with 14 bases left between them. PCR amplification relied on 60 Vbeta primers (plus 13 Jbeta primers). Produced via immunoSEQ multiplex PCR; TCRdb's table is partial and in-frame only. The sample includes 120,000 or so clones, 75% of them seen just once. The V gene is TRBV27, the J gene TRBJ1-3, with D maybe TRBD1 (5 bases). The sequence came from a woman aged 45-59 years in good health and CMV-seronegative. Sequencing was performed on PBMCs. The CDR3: CASSPGAGSSGNTIYF. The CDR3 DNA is TGTGCCAGCAGTCCCGGGGCGGGGAGCTCTGGAAACACCATATATTTT.